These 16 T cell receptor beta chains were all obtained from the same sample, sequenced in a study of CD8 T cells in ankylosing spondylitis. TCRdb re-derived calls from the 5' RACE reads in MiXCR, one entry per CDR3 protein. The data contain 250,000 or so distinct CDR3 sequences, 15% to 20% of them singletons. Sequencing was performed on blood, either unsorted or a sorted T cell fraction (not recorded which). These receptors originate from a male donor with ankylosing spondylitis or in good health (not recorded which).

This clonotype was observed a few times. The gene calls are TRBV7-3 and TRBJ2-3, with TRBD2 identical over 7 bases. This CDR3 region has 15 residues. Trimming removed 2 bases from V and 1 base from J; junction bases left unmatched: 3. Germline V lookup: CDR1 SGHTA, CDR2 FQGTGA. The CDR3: CASSLWEGGTDTQYF. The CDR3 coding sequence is TGTGCCAGCAGCTTATGGGAGGGAGGCACAGATACGCAGTATTTT.

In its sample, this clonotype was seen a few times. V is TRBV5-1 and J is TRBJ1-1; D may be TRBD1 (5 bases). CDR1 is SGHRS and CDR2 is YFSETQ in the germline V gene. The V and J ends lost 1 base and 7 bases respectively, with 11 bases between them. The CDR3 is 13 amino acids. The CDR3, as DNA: TGCGCCAGCAGCTTGCGCCAGGGATATGAAGCTTTCTTT. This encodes CASSLRQGYEAFF.

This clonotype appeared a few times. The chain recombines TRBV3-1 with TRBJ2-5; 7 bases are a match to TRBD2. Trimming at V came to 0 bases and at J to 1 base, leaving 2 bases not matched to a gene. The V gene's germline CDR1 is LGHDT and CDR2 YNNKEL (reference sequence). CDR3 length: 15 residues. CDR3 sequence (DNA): TGTGCCAGCAGCCAAGAGGGGGGGATCCAAGAGACCCAGTACTTC. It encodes CASSQEGGIQETQYF.

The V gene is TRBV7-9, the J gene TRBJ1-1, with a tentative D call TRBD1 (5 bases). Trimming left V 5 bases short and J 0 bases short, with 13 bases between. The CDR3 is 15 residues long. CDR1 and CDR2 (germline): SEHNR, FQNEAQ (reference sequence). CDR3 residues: CASSEIGEMNTEAFF. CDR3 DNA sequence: TGTGCCAGCAGCGAGATAGGGGAAATGAACACTGAAGCTTTCTTT.

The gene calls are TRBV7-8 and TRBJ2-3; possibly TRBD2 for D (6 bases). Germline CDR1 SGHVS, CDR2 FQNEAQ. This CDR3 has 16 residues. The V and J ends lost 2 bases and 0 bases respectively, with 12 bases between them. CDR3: CASSLRPSASTDTQYF. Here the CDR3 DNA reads TGTGCCAGCAGCTTAAGGCCTAGCGCGAGCACAGATACGCAGTATTTT.

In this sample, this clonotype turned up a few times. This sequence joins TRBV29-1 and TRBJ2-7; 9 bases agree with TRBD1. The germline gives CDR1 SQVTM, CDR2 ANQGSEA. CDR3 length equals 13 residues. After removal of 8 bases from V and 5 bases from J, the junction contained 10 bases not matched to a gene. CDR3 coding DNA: TGCAGCTTGCTGGACAGGGGAGTTAACGAGCAGTACTTC. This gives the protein CSLLDRGVNEQYF.

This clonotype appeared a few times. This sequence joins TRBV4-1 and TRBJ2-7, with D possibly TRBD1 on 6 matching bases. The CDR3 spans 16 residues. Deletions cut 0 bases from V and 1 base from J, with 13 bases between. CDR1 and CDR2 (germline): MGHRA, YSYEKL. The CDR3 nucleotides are TGCGCCAGCAGCCAAGAAACAGAGGACAGATCCTACGAGCAGTACTTC. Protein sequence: CASSQETEDRSYEQYF.

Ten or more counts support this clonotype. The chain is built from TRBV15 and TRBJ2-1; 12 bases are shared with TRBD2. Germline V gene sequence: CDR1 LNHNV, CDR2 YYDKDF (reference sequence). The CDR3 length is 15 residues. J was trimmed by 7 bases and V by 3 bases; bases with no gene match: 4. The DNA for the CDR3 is TGTGCCACCAGCAGGACTAGCGGGAGTACAAATGAGCAGTTCTTC. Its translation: CATSRTSGSTNEQFF.

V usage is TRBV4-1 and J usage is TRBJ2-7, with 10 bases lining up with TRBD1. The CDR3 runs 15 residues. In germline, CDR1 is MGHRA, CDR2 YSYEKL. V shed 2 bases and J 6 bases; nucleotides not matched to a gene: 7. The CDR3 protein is CASSQSLGTGAEQYF. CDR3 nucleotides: TGCGCCAGCAGCCAATCACTTGGGACAGGGGCCGAGCAGTACTTC.

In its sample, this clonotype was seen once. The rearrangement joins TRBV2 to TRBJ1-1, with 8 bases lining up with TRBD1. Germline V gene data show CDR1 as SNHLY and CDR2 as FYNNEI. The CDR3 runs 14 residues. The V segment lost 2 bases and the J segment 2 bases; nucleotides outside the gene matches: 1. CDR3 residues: CASSETGGNTEAFF. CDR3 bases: TGTGCCAGCAGTGAAACAGGGGGTAACACTGAAGCTTTCTTT.

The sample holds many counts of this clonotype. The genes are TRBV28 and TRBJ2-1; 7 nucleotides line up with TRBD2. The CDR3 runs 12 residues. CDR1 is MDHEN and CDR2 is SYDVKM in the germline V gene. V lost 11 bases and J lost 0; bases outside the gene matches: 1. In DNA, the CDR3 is TGTGCCGGCGGGAGCTCCTACAATGAGCAGTTCTTC. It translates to CAGGSSYNEQFF.

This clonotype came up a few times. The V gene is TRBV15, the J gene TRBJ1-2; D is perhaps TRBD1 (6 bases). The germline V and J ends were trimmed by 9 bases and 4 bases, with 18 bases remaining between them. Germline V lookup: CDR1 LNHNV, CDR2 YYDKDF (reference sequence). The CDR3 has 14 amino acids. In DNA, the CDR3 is TGTGCCACAAACAGGGATCGGGGGATCTATGGCTACACCTTC. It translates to CATNRDRGIYGYTF. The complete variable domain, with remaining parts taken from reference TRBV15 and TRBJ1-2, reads DAMVIQNPRYQVTQFGKPVTLSCSQTLNHNVMYWYQQKSSQAPKLLFHYYDKDFNNEADTPDNFQSRRPNTSFCFLDIRSPGLGDTAMYLCATNRDRGIYGYTFGSGTRLTVV.

The CDR3 DNA is TGTGCCATCAGTGATAACAGTATAGGTGCCTACTACGAGCAGTACTTC. It is translated as CAISDNSIGAYYEQYF. The chain combines TRBV10-3 with TRBJ2-7; D is undetermined. Germline CDR1 and CDR2: ENHRY and SYGVKD. The CDR3 runs to 16 residues. The V gene lost 3 bases and the J gene lost 3 bases, with 18 bases spanning the gap.

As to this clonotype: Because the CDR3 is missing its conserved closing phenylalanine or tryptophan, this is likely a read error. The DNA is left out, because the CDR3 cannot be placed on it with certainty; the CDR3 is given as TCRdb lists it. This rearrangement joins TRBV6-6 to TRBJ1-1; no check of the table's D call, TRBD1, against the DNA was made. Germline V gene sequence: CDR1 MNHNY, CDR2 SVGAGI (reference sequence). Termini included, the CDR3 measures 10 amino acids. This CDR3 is CASREQDPTR.

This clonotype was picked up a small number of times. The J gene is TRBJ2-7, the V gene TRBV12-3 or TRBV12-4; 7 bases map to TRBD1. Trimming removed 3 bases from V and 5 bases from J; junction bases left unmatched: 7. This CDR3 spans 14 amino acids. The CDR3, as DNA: TGTGCCAGCAGTTTCGGACAGGTCAACAACGAGCAGTACTTC. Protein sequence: CASSFGQVNNEQYF.

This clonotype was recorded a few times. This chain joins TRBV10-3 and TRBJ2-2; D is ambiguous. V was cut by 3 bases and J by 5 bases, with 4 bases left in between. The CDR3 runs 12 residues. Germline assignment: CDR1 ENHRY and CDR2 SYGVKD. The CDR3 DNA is TGTGCCATCAGTGACAGTACCGGGGAGCTGTTTTTT. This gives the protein CAISDSTGELFF.